This T cell receptor beta chain was sequenced during a study of identical twins. This clonotype has only a few counts. Antigen: not known. Study-wide results and limits: Clonotypes of the beta chain that were abundant in cord blood carried fewer insertions (memory repertoires showed none).

MiXCR was run by TCRdb on the 5' RACE reads, yielding one entry per CDR3 protein. The table shows about 250,000 distinct CDR3 sequences, with over 12% occurring only once. Trimming removed 6 bases at V and 5 bases at J, with 16 bases between. The CDR3 sequence is 15 residues long. Germline CDR1 is MNHEY and CDR2 is SVGEGT. The specimen sequenced was memory (CD45RO+) T cells sorted from blood. The chain links TRBV6-2 or TRBV6-3 to TRBJ2-2; D is uncertain. This TCR was sampled from a young woman in good health. CDR3 sequence (DNA): TGTGCCAGCAGCCCCCTGGAGATCACGACCGGGGAGCTGTTTTTT. The encoded protein is CASSPLEITTGELFF.